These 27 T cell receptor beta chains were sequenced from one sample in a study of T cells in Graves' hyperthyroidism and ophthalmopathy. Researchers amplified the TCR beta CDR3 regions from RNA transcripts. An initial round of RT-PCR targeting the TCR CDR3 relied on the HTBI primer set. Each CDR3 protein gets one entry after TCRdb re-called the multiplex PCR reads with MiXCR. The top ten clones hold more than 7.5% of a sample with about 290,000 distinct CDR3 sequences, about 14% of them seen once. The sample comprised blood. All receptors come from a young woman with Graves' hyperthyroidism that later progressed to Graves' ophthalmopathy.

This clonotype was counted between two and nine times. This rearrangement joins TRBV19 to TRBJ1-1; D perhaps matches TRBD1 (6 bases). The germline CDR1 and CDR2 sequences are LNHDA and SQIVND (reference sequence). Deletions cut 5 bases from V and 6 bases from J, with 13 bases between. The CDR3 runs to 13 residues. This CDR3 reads CASSLRDNSEAFF. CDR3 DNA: TGTGCCAGTAGTCTTCGGGACAATTCTGAAGCTTTCTTT.

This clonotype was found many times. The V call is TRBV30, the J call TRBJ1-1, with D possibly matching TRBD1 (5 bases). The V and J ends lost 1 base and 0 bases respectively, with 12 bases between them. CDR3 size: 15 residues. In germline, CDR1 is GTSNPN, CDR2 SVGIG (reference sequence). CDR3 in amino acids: CAWSGTGTVNTEAFF. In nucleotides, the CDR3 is TGTGCCTGGAGTGGGACCGGGACGGTGAACACTGAAGCTTTCTTT.

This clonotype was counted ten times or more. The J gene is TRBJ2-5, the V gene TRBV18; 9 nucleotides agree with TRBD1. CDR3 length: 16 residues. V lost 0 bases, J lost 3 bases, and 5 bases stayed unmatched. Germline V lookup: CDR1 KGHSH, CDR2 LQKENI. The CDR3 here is CASSPPVGQGEETQYF. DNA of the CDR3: TGTGCCAGCTCACCACCGGTGGGACAGGGAGAAGAGACCCAGTACTTC.

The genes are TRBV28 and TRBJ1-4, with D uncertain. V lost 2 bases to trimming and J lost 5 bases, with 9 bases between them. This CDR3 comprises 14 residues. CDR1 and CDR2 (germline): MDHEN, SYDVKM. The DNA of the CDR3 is TGTGCCAGCAGTTTACCGCTAAGAAATGAAAAACTGTTTTTT. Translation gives CASSLPLRNEKLFF.

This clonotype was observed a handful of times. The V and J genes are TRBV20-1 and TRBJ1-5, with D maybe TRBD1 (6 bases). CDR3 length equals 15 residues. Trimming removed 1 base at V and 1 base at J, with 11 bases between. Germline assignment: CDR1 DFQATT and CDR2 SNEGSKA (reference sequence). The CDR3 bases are TGCAGTGCTAGAGCAGGGGAGGCGAGCAATCAGCCCCAGCATTTT. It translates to CSARAGEASNQPQHF.

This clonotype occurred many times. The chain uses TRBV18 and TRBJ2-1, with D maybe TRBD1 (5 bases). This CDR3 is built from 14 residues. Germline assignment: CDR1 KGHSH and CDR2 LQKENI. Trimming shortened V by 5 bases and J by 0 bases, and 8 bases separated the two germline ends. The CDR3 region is CASSVTGSYNEQFF. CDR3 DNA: TGTGCCAGCTCAGTAACAGGCTCCTACAATGAGCAGTTCTTC.

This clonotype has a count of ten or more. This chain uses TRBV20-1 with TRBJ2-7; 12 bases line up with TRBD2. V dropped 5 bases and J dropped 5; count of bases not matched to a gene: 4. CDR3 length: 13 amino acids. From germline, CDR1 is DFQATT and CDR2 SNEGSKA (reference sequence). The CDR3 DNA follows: TGCAGTGCTTCCCGGACTAGCGGGGACGAGCAGTACTTC. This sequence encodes CSASRTSGDEQYF.

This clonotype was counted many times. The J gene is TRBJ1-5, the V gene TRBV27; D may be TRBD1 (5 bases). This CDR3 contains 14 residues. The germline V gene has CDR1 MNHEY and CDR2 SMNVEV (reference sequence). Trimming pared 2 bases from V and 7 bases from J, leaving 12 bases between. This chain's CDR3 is CASSLQGEGQPQHF. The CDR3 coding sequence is TGTGCCAGCAGTTTACAAGGGGAGGGCCAGCCCCAGCATTTT.

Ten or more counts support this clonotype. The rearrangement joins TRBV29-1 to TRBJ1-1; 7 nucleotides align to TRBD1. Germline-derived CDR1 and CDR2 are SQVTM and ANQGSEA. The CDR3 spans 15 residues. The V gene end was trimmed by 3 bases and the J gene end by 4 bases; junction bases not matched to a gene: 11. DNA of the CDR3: TGCAGCGTTGATGGACTACAGGGGCAGGGCACTGAAGCTTTCTTT. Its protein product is CSVDGLQGQGTEAFF.

The CDR3 region has the DNA TGTGCCAGTAGTATTTCCGTTGTTGGCACCGGGGAGCTGTTTTTT. This sequence encodes CASSISVVGTGELFF. The rearrangement links TRBV19 to TRBJ2-2; D gene uncertain. V lost 3 bases, J lost 4 bases, and 12 bases lay in between. This CDR3 has 15 amino acids. Germline V gene sequence: CDR1 LNHDA, CDR2 SQIVND (reference sequence).

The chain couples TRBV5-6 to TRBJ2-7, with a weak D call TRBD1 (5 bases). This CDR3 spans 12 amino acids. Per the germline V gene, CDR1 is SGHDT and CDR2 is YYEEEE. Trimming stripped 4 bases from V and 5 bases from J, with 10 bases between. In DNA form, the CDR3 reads TGTGCCAGCAGCGTAGGACAAGACGAGCAGTACTTC. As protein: CASSVGQDEQYF. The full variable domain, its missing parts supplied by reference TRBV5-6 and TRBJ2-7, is DAGVTQSPTHLIKTRGQQVTLRCSPKSGHDTVSWYQQALGQGPQFIFQYYEEEERQRGNFPDRFSGHQFPNYSSELNVNALLLGDSALYLCASSVGQDEQYFGPGTRLTVT.

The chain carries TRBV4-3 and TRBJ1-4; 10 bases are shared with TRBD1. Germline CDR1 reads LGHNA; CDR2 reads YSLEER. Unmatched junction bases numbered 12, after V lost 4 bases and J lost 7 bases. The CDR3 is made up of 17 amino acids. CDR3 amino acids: CASSRITGQGLTEKLFF. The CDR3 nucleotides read TGCGCCAGCAGCCGAATAACGGGACAGGGGTTAACTGAAAAACTGTTTTTT.

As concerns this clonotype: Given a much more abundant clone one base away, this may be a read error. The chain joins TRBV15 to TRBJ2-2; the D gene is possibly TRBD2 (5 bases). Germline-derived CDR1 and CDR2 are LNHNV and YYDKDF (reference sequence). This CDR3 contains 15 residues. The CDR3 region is CATSRDNAGPGQLFF. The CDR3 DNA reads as TGTGCCACCAGCAGAGATAATGCGGGTCCCGGGCAGCTGTTTTTT. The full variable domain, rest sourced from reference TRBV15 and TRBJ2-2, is DAMVIQNPRYQVTQFGKPVTLSCSQTLNHNVMYWYQQKSSQAPKLLFHYYDKDFNNEADTPDNFQSRRPNTSFCFLDIRSPGLGDTAMYLCATSRDNAGPGQLFFGEGSRLTVL.

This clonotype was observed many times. The CDR3 protein is CSAREDSGPYEQYF. CDR3 coding DNA: TGCAGTGCTAGAGAGGACTCAGGGCCCTACGAGCAGTACTTC. The chain employs TRBV20-1 and TRBJ2-7, with D perhaps TRBD1 or TRBD2 (5 bases each). This CDR3 contains 14 residues. Germline loops: CDR1 DFQATT, CDR2 SNEGSKA (reference sequence). Trimming left V 0 bases short and J 2 bases short, with 11 bases between.

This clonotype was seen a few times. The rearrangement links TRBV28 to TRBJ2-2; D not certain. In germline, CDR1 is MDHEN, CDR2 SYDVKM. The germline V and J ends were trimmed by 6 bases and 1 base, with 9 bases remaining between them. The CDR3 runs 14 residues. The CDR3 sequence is CASSVPWNTGELFF. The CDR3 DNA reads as TGTGCCAGCAGCGTCCCCTGGAACACCGGGGAGCTGTTTTTT.

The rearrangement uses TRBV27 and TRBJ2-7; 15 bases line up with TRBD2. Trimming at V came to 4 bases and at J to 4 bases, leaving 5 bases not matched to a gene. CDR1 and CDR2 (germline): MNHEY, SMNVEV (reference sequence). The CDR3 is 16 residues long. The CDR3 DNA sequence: TGTGCCAGCAGTTCCCTGGGACTAGCGGGAGGTTACGAGCAGTACTTC. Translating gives CASSSLGLAGGYEQYF.

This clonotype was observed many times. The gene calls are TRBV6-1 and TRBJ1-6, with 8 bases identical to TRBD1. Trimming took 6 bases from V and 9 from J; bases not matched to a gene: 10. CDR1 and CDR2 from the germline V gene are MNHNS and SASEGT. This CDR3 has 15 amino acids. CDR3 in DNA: TGTGCCAGCAGACCACAGGGGGTCGTTAGTTCACCCCTCCACTTT. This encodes CASRPQGVVSSPLHF.

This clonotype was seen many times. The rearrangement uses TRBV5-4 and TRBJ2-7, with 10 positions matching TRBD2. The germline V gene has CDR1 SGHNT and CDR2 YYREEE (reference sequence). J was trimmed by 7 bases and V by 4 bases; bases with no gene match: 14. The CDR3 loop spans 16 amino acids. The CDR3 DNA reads TGTGCCAGCAGCCTAGGACTAGCGGTGGGAGTGAGGGAGCAGTACTTC. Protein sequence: CASSLGLAVGVREQYF.

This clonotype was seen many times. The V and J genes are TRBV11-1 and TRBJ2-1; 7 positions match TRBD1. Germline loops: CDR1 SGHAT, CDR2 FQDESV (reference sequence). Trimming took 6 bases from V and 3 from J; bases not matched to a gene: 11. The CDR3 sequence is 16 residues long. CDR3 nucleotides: TGTGCCAGCAGACTTAAACAGGGGTCTGACTACAATGAGCAGTTCTTC. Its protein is CASRLKQGSDYNEQFF.

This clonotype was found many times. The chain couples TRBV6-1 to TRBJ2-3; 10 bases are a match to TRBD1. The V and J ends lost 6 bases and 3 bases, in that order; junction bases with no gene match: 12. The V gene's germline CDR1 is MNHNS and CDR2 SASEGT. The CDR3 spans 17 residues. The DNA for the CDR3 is TGTGCCAGCAGCCCTACCGGGACAGGGGTGTCGACAGATACGCAGTATTTT. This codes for CASSPTGTGVSTDTQYF.

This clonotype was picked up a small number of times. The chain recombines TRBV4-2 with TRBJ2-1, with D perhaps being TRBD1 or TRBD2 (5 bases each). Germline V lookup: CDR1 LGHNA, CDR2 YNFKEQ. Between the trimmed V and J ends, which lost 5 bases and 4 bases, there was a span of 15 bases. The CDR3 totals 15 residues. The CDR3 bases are TGTGCCAGCAGCACCGGGACCCAGATATACAATGAGCAGTTCTTC. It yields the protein CASSTGTQIYNEQFF.

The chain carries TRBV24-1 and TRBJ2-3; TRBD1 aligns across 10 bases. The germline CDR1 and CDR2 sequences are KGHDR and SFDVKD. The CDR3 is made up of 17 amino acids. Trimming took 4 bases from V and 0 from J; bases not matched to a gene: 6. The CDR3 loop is CATSDPPGQGSTDTQYF. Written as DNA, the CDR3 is TGTGCCACCAGTGACCCTCCGGGACAGGGGAGCACAGATACGCAGTATTTT.

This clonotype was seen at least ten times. Here the CDR3 reads CASSSGVINIQYF. The CDR3 DNA reads TGTGCCAGCAGCTCGGGGGTTATCAACATTCAGTACTTC. The V and J genes are TRBV7-2 and TRBJ2-4, with D tentatively TRBD2 (6 bases). Per germline, CDR1 SGHTA and CDR2 FQGNSA. V shed 4 bases and J shed 7 bases, with 11 bases lying between them. This CDR3 is 13 amino acids long.

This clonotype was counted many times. CDR3 residues: CASSLRDMYNEQFF. In DNA form, the CDR3 reads TGTGCCAGCAGTCTCCGGGATATGTACAATGAGCAGTTCTTC. The V call is TRBV12-3 or TRBV12-4, the J call TRBJ2-1; maybe TRBD2 (5 bases). With 5 bases removed from V and 4 bases from J, the gap between germline ends came to 12 bases. This CDR3 comprises 14 residues.

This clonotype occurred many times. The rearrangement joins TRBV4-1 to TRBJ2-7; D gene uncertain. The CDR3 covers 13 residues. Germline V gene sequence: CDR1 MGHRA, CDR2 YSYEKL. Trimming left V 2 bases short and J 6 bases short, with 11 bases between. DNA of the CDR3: TGCGCCAGCAGCCAACTGATCCCTCCCGAGCAGTACTTC. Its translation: CASSQLIPPEQYF.

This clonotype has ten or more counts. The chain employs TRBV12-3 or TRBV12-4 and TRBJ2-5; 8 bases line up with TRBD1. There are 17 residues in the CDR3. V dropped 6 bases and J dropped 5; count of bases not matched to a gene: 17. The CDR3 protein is CASSHSSRDRTRETQYF. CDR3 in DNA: TGTGCCAGCAGCCACTCGTCCCGGGACAGGACCAGGGAGACCCAGTACTTC.

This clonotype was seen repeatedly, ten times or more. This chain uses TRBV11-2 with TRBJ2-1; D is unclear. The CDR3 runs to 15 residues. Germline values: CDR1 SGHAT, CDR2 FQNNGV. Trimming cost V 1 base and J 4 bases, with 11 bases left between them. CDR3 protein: CASSLGLTLYNEQFF. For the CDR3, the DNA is TGTGCCAGCAGCTTAGGGCTGACCTTGTACAATGAGCAGTTCTTC.